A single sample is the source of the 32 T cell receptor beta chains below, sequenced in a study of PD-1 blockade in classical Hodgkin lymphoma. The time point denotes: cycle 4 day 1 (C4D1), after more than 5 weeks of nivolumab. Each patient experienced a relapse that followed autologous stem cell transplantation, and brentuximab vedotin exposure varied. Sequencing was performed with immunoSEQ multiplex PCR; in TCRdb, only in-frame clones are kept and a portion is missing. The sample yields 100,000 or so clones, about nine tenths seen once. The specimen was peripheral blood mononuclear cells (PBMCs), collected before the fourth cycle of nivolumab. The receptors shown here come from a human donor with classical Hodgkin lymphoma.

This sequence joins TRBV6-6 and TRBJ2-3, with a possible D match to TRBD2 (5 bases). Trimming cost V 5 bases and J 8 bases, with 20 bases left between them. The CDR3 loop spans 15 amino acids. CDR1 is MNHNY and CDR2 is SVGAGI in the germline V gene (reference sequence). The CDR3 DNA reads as TGTGCCAGCAGTAGAGTAGCAGATGGTAGCGCTACGCAGTATTTT. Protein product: CASSRVADGSATQYF.

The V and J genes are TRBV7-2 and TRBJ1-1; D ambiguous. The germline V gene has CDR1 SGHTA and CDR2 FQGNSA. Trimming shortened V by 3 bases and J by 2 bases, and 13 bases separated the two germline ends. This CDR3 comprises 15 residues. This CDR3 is CASSFSITANTEAFF. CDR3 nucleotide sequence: TGTGCCAGCAGCTTTTCAATAACAGCCAACACTGAAGCTTTCTTT. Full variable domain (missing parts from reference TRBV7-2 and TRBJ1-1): GAGVSQSPSNKVTEKGKDVELRCDPISGHTALYWYRQSLGQGLEFLIYFQGNSAPDKSGLPSDRFSAERTGGSVSTLTIQRTQQEDSAVYLCASSFSITANTEAFFGQGTRLTVV.

The CDR3 is CASSLNRGVLGTGELFF. CDR3 DNA sequence: TGTGCCAGCAGCTTGAACAGGGGCGTTTTGGGCACCGGGGAGCTGTTTTTT. The chain has TRBV5-4 and TRBJ2-2, with 7 positions matching TRBD1. Germline assignment: CDR1 SGHNT and CDR2 YYREEE (reference sequence). The CDR3 extends over 17 amino acids. Germline trimming cut 1 base from V and 4 bases from J; bases unmatched to any gene: 10. The full variable domain, its missing parts supplied by reference TRBV5-4 and TRBJ2-2, is ETGVTQSPTHLIKTRGQQVTLRCSSQSGHNTVSWYQQALGQGPQFIFQYYREEENGRGNFPPRFSGLQFPNYSSELNVNALELDDSALYLCASSLNRGVLGTGELFFGEGSRLTVL.

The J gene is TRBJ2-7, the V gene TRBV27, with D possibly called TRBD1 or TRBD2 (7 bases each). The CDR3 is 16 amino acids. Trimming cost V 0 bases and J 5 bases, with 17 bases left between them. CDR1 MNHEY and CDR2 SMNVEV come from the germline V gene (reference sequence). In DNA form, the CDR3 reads TGTGCCAGCAGTTTATCGGGCCAGGGGGGGGGTAACGAGCAGTACTTC. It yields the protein CASSLSGQGGGNEQYF.

DNA of the CDR3: TGTGCCAGCAGCCAAGATCGGGGGTACGAGCAGTACTTC. This encodes CASSQDRGYEQYF. The rearrangement links TRBV4-2 to TRBJ2-7; TRBD2 might be the D (6 bases). The CDR3 is 13 amino acids. The germline gives CDR1 LGHNA, CDR2 YNFKEQ. Trimming cost V 0 bases and J 4 bases, with 7 bases left between them.

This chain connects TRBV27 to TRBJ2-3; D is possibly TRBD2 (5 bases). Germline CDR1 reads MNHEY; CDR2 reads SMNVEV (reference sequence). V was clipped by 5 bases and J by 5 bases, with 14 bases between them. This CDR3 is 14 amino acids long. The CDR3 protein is CASSPSLFGDTQYF. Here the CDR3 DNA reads TGTGCCAGCAGTCCTAGCCTGTTTGGAGATACGCAGTATTTT.

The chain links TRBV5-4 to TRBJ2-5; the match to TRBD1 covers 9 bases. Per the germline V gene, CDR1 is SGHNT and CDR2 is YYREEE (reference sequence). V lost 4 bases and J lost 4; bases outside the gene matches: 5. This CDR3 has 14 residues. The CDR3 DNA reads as TGTGCCAGCAGCAGGGACAGGGCCGCAGAGACCCAGTACTTC. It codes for CASSRDRAAETQYF.

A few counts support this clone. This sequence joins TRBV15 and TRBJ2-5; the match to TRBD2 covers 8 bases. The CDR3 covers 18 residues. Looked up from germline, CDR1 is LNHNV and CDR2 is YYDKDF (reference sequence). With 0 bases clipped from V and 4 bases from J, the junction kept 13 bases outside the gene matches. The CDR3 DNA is TGTGCCACCAGCAGAGATCCTGTGGTAGCGGGGAACAGAGAGACCCAGTACTTC. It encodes CATSRDPVVAGNRETQYF.

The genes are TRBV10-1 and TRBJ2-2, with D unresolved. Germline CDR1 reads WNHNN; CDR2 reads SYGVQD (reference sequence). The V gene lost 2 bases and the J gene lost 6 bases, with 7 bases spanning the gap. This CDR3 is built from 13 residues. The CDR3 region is CASSEDMAGELFF. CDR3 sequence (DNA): TGCGCCAGCAGTGAGGATATGGCCGGGGAGCTGTTTTTT.

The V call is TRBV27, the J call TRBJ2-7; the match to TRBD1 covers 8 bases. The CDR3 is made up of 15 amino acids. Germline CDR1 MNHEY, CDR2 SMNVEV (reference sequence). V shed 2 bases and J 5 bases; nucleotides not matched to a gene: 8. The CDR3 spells CASSLTAPTGDEQYF. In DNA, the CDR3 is TGTGCCAGCAGTTTAACTGCTCCGACAGGGGACGAGCAGTACTTC.

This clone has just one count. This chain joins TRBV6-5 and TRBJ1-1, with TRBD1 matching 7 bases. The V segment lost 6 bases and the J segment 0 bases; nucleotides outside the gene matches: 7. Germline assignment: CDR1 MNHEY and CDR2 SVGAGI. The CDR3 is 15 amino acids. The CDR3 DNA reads TGTGCCAGCAGCTCCAAGGGGGCTTTGAACACTGAAGCTTTCTTT. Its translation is CASSSKGALNTEAFF.

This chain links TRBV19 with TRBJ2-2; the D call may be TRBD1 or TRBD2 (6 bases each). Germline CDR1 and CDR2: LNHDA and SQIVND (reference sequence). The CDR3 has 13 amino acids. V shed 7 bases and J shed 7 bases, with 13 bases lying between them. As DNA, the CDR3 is TGTGCCAGTACGTCCGGGGGCAACGGGGAGCTGTTTTTT. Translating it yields CASTSGGNGELFF.

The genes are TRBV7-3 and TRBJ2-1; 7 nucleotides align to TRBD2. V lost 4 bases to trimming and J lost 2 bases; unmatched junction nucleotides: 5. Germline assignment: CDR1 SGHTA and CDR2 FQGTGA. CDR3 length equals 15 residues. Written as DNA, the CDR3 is TGTGCCAGCAGCTATCGAGCGGGGCCCTACAATGAGCAGTTCTTC. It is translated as CASSYRAGPYNEQFF.

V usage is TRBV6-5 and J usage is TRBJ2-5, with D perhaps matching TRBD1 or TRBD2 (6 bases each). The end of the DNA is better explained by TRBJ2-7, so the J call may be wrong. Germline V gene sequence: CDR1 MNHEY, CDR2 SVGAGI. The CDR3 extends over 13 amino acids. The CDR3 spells CASRVSGAYEQYF. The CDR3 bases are TGTGCCAGCAGAGTATCGGGGGCGTACGAGCAGTACTTC.

CDR3 residues: CASSYLGNRSPLHF. The DNA of the CDR3 is TGTGCCAGCAGTTACCTGGGGAACCGTTCACCCCTCCACTTT. The chain carries TRBV6-5 and TRBJ1-6; D gene ambiguous. The CDR3 contains 14 residues. Trimming shortened V by 2 bases and J by 9 bases, and 11 bases separated the two germline ends. In germline, CDR1 is MNHEY, CDR2 SVGAGI.

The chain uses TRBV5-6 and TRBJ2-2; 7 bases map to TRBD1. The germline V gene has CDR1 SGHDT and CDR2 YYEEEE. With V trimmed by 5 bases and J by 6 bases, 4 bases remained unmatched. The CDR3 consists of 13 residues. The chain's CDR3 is CASRPRGSGELFF. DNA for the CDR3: TGTGCCAGCAGGCCCAGGGGGTCCGGGGAGCTGTTTTTT. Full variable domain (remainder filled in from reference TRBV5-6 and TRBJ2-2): DAGVTQSPTHLIKTRGQQVTLRCSPKSGHDTVSWYQQALGQGPQFIFQYYEEEERQRGNFPDRFSGHQFPNYSSELNVNALLLGDSALYLCASRPRGSGELFFGEGSRLTVL.

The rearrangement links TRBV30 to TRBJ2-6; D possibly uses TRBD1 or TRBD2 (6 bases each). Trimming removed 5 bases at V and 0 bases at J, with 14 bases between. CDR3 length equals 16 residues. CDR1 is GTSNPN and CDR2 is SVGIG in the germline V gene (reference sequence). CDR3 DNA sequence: TGTGCCTGGGCCAGAGGGGGGAGCTCTGGGGCCAACGTCCTGACTTTC. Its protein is CAWARGGSSGANVLTF.

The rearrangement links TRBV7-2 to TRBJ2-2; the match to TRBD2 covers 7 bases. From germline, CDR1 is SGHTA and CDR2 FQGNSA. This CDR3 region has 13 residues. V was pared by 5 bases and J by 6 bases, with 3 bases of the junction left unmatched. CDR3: CASSPRGAGELFF. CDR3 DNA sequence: TGTGCCAGCAGCCCCCGGGGGGCCGGGGAGCTGTTTTTT. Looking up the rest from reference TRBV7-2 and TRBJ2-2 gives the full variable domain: GAGVSQSPSNKVTEKGKDVELRCDPISGHTALYWYRQSLGQGLEFLIYFQGNSAPDKSGLPSDRFSAERTGGSVSTLTIQRTQQEDSAVYLCASSPRGAGELFFGEGSRLTVL.

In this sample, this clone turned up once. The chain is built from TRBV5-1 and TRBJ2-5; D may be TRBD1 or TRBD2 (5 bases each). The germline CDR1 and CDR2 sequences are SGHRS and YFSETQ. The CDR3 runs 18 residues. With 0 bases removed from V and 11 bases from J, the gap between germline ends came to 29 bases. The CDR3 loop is CASSLGPPGRAMSWEQYF. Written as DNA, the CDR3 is TGCGCCAGCAGCTTGGGCCCCCCGGGCAGGGCAATGTCTTGGGAGCAGTACTTC.

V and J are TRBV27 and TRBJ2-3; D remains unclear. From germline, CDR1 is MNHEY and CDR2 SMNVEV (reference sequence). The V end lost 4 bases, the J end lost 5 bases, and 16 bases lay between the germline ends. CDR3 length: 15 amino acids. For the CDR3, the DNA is TGTGCCAGCAGTTCCCTTCGACCTGCACTAGATACGCAGTATTTT. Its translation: CASSSLRPALDTQYF.

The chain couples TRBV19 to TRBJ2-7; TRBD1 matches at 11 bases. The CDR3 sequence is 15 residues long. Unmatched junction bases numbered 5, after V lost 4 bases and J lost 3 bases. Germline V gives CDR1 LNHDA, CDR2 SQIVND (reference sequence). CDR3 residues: CASSKGQGGLYEQYF. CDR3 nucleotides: TGTGCCAGTAGTAAGGGACAGGGGGGTCTCTACGAGCAGTACTTC. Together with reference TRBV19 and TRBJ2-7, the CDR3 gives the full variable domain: DGGITQSPKYLFRKEGQNVTLSCEQNLNHDAMYWYRQDPGQGLRLIYYSQIVNDFQKGDIAEGYSVSREKKESFPLTVTSAQKNPTAFYLCASSKGQGGLYEQYFGPGTRLTVT.

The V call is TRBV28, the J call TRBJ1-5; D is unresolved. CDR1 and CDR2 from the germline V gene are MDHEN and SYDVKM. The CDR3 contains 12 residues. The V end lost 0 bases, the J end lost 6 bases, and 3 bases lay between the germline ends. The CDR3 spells CASSLWSQPQHF. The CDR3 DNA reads TGTGCCAGCAGTTTATGGTCTCAGCCCCAGCATTTT.

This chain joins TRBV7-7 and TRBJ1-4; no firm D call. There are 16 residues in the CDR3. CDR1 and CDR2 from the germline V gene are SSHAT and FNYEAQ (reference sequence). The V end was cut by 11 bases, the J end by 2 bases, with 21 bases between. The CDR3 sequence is CAGEFDTALTNEKLFF. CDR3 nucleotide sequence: TGTGCCGGGGAGTTCGATACAGCCCTCACTAATGAAAAACTGTTTTTT. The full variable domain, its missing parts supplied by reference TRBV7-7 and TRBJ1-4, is GAGVSQSPRYKVTKRGQDVTLRCDPISSHATLYWYQQALGQGPEFLTYFNYEAQPDKSGLPSDRFSAERPEGSISTLTIQRTEQRDSAMYRCAGEFDTALTNEKLFFGSGTQLSVL.

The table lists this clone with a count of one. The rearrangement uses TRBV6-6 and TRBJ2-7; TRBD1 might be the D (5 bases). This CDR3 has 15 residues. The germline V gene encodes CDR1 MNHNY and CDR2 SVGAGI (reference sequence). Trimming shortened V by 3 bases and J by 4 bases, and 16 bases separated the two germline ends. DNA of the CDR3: TGTGCCAGCAGTTATCTTAGGGGCTCGTTGTACGAGCAGTACTTC. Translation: CASSYLRGSLYEQYF.

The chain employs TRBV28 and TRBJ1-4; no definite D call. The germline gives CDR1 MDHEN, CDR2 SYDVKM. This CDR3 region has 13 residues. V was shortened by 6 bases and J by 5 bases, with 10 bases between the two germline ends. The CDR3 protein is CASSQVPNEKLFF. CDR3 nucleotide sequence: TGTGCCAGCAGCCAGGTGCCCAATGAAAAACTGTTTTTT.

The DNA of the CDR3 is TGTGCCAGCAGCGCCCTGGCCTCTGCTTTCTTT. Translated: CASSALASAFF. The chain recombines TRBV9 with TRBJ1-1; D not certain. The CDR3 sequence is 11 residues long. Germline loops: CDR1 SGDLS, CDR2 YYNGEE. V lost 3 bases and J 11 bases, leaving 11 bases between the germline ends.

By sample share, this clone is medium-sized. Here the CDR3 DNA reads TGTGCCTGGAGTCTCGAAGGAAACTATGGCTACACCTTC. Amino acid sequence: CAWSLEGNYGYTF. This chain connects TRBV30 to TRBJ1-2; D is ambiguous. Trimming removed 2 bases from V and 2 bases from J, with 9 bases in between. CDR1 GTSNPN and CDR2 SVGIG come from the germline V gene (reference sequence). The CDR3 spans 13 residues.

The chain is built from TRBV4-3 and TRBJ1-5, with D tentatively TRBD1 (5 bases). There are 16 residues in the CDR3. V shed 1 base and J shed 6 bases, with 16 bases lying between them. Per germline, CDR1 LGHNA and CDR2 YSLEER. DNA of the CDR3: TGCGCCAGCAGCCAAGCCCTAGGGGAGGGGTTTCAGCCCCAGCATTTT. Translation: CASSQALGEGFQPQHF.

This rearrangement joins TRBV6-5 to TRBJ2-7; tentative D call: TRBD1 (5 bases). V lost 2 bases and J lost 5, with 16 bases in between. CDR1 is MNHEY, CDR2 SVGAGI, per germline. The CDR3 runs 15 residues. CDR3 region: CASSYNSGRVNEQYF. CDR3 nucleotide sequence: TGTGCCAGCAGTTACAATTCTGGCAGGGTGAACGAGCAGTACTTC.

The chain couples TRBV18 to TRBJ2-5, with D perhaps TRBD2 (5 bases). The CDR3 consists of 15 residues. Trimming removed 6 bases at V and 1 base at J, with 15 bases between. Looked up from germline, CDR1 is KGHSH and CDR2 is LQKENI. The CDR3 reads CASSPKRGSQETQYF. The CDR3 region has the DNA TGTGCCAGCTCGCCAAAGAGAGGGTCCCAAGAGACCCAGTACTTC.

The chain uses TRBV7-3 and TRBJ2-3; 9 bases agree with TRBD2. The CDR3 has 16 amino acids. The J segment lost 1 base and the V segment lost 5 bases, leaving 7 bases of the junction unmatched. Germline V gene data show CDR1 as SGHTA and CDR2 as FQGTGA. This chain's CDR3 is CASSPGIAGGTDTQYF. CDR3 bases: TGTGCCAGCAGCCCGGGAATAGCGGGGGGCACAGATACGCAGTATTTT.

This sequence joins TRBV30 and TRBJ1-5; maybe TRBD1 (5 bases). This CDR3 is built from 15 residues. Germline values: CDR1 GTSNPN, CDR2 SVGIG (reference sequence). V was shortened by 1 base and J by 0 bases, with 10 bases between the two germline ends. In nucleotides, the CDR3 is TGTGCCTGGAGTGGATCGGGGGGTAGCAATCAGCCCCAGCATTTT. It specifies CAWSGSGGSNQPQHF.